This TCR beta chain was profiled in a study of siplizumab effects on memory and regulatory T cells. CDR1 is MNHEY and CDR2 is SVGAGI in the germline V gene. The ends lost 0 bases at V and 3 bases at J; junction bases unmatched: 2. The CDR3 covers 15 residues. Here immunoSEQ multiplex PCR was the method, and the copy in TCRdb shows in-frame clones only, minus some. The sample has approximately 120,000 clones, roughly 94% seen once. Overall study findings and caveats: Memory cells that were CD4+ and unstimulated gave rise to alloreactive sequences, which siplizumab significantly reduced. Proliferating Tregs from siplizumab cultures lacked functional confirmation of suppression. No assignable naive or memory phenotype existed for roughly 75-95% of proliferating CD4+ or CD8+ clones.

As for this clone: Its antigen is unknown.

The chain links TRBV6-5 to TRBJ2-3, with 8 bases matching TRBD1. The receptor comes from a human donor in good health. The specimen was Tregs sorted from blood. The CDR3 spells CASSYSQGATDTQYF. The CDR3, as DNA: TGTGCCAGCAGTTACTCCCAGGGGGCGACAGATACGCAGTATTTT.